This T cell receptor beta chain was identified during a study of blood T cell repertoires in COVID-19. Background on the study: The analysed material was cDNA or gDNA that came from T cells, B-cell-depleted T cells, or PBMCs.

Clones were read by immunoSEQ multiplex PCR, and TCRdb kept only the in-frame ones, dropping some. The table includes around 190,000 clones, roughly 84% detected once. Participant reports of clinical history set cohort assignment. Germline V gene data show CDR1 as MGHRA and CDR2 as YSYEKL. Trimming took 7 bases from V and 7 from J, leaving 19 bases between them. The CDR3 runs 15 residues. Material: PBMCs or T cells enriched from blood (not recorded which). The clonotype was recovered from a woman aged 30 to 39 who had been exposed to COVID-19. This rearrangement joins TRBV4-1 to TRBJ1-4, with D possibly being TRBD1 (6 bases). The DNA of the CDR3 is TGCGCCAGCACCCGGGGAGAGGGGGTTCTTGAAAAACTGTTTTTT. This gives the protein CASTRGEGVLEKLFF.